The rows below give T cell receptor beta chains drawn from one sample of a study of T cells in localized non-small cell lung cancer. The data were produced by immunoSEQ multiplex PCR, yet TCRdb's version contains in-frame clones alone and is incomplete. The table has about 64,000 clones, about four fifths seen once. The source material was PBMCs, sampled before any cancer treatment. Every receptor here comes from a man aged 40 to 69 with stage II lung adenocarcinoma. Both conserved end residues are part of each CDR3. D genes are given only for firm matches. Where a row states a size, it is once, few, many or the class of an expanded clone; other rows omit it.

DNA	CDR3	J	D	V	size
TGTGCCACCCAAGGGACAGTCGATGGCTACACCTTC	CATQGTVDGYTF	TRBJ1-2	TRBD1	TRBV25-1	NA
TGTGCCAGCTCACCCCGGGACTACCGTTCGATCGAGCAGTACTTC	CASSPRDYRSIEQYF	TRBJ2-7	TRBD2	TRBV18	NA
TGCGCCAGCAGCGACCCAGCGGACAGGGGCCTGGGGGAGACCCAGTACTTC	CASSDPADRGLGETQYF	TRBJ2-5	TRBD1	TRBV5-1	NA
TGCGCCAGCAGCTTGTCGGGGGGCACCGGGGAGCTGTTTTTT	CASSLSGGTGELFF	TRBJ2-2	TRBD2	TRBV5-1	NA
TGTGCCAGCAGCCCGGGGTGGGGGGCCAGCACAGATACGCAGTATTTT	CASSPGWGASTDTQYF	TRBJ2-3	NA	TRBV7-9	NA
TGTGCCAGTAGGAACGTAGGCACAGATACGCAGTATTTT	CASRNVGTDTQYF	TRBJ2-3	NA	TRBV19	NA
TGTGCCAGCAGCTTCCCGCTCAAAACAGGTGACCAAGAGACCCAGTACTTC	CASSFPLKTGDQETQYF	TRBJ2-5	NA	TRBV7-9	many
TGTGCCAGCAGCCAGGGGGACACTGAAGCTTTCTTT	CASSQGDTEAFF	TRBJ1-1	TRBD1	TRBV11-3	NA
TGCGCCAGCAGCCCCGGGACTCTTCTTGAGGATACGCAGTATTTT	CASSPGTLLEDTQYF	TRBJ2-3	NA	TRBV5-1	NA
TGTGCCAGCAGCCCCGGGACAGGGTCTGGAAACACCATATATTTT	CASSPGTGSGNTIYF	TRBJ1-3	TRBD1	TRBV6-6	NA
TGTGCCTGGAAGAGACCGTCCGGGGTAAATGAAAAACTGTTTTTT	CAWKRPSGVNEKLFF	TRBJ1-4	NA	TRBV30	NA
TGTGCCAGCAGTGAACAGGGGGACCAGCCCCAGCATTTT	CASSEQGDQPQHF	TRBJ1-5	TRBD1	TRBV6-1	medium-sized
TGTGCCAGTAGTCTACATAGCTCCTACGAGCAGTACTTC	CASSLHSSYEQYF	TRBJ2-7	NA	TRBV19	NA
TGTGCCAGCAGACCCCTGGGCAGGGGACCGCCTGAGAATCAGCCCCAGCATTTT	CASRPLGRGPPENQPQHF	TRBJ1-5	NA	TRBV28	NA
TGTGCCAGCAGCCAGACAGGGATTAACACCGGGGAGCTGTTTTTT	CASSQTGINTGELFF	TRBJ2-2	TRBD1	TRBV7-2	NA
TGCGCCAGCAGCCGTGACAGGCACGATGAGCAGTTCTTC	CASSRDRHDEQFF	TRBJ2-1	NA	TRBV5-1	NA
TGTGCCAGCAGTACTTACCAGGCAGGGGCCAAAAACATTCAGTACTTC	CASSTYQAGAKNIQYF	TRBJ2-4	NA	TRBV27	NA
TGTGCCAGCAGTCCCGGGACAGGACCCTATGGCTACACCTTC	CASSPGTGPYGYTF	TRBJ1-2	TRBD1	TRBV7-2	NA
TGTGCTGGCAGGGGGAGCTCCTACGAGCAGTACTTC	CAGRGSSYEQYF	TRBJ2-7	TRBD1	TRBV28	once
TGTGCCTGGAGTGTAGGAAGGTTGCGGGGTAGCACAGATACGCAGTATTTT	CAWSVGRLRGSTDTQYF	TRBJ2-3	NA	TRBV30	NA
TGTGCCAGCAGCTCCGCGGGGAACACTGAAGCTTTCTTT	CASSSAGNTEAFF	TRBJ1-1	NA	TRBV11-2	NA
TGCGCCAGCAGCCACCCCACAGGGGGCGCTGATCTCAGCTCCTACGAGCAGTACTTC	CASSHPTGGADLSSYEQYF	TRBJ2-7	TRBD1	TRBV5-1	NA
TGTGCCAGCAGTGGGGGTCTGGAGACCCAGTACTTC	CASSGGLETQYF	TRBJ2-5	NA	TRBV6-1	NA
TGTGCCAGCTCACCAGGGGAAGAGGTGGGTACCGGGGAGCTGTTTTTT	CASSPGEEVGTGELFF	TRBJ2-2	NA	TRBV18	NA
TGTGCCAGCAGCGTAGGGCCTTGGCAGGGCGGGGGAGCCACACTAAATACGCAGTATTTT	CASSVGPWQGGGATLNTQYF	TRBJ2-3	TRBD2	TRBV9	NA
TGTGCCAGCAGCAAAGCTCTTACGGAAAACACTGAAGCTTTCTTT	CASSKALTENTEAFF	TRBJ1-1	NA	TRBV21-1	NA
TGTGCCAGCAGAAGACAGGGCGATCAGCCCCAGCATTTT	CASRRQGDQPQHF	TRBJ1-5	TRBD1	TRBV6-5	few
TGTGCCAGCGGCCGGGGCAATGAGCAGTTCTTC	CASGRGNEQFF	TRBJ2-1	NA	TRBV6-1	NA
TGCGCCAGCAGCCAAGATCTCGGGACAGGTGATAGCAATCAGCCCCAGCATTTT	CASSQDLGTGDSNQPQHF	TRBJ1-5	TRBD1	TRBV4-1	NA
TGCGCCAGCAGCCCCTTCCCGACAGGTGGGGGCCAAGAGACCCAGTACTTC	CASSPFPTGGGQETQYF	TRBJ2-5	NA	TRBV5-1	NA
TGTGCCAGTAGTATATTTAATTCGGGACTAGCCCTAGATGAGCAGTTCTTC	CASSIFNSGLALDEQFF	TRBJ2-1	TRBD2	TRBV19	NA
TGTGCCAGCATTTCAGTCGAGAGCACTGAAGCTTTCTTT	CASISVESTEAFF	TRBJ1-1	NA	TRBV27	NA
TGCGCCAGCAGCCCCGGGGGGGCTATTCTTCACGAGCAGTACTTC	CASSPGGAILHEQYF	TRBJ2-7	TRBD2	TRBV4-1	NA
TGTGCCAGCAGTTCGCTAGCGGGAGTGGCAGATACGCAGTATTTT	CASSSLAGVADTQYF	TRBJ2-3	TRBD2	TRBV27	NA
TGCGCCAGCAGCCTAATGCCTCTTGCCCGCTCCTACAATGAGCAGTTCTTC	CASSLMPLARSYNEQFF	TRBJ2-1	NA	TRBV5-1	NA
TGCAGTGCCTCGGACAGGTACGAGCAGTACTTC	CSASDRYEQYF	TRBJ2-7	TRBD1	TRBV20-1	few
TGTGCCAGTAGTCGGTCCGGGGGCGGGGACATTCAGTACTTC	CASSRSGGGDIQYF	TRBJ2-4	NA	TRBV19	many
TGTGCCAGCTCACCCGATGGGGGGCGAGATACGCAGTATTTT	CASSPDGGRDTQYF	TRBJ2-3	NA	TRBV18	NA
TGTGCCAGCAGCTTAGGGGCAGCGAACAATGAGCAGTTCTTC	CASSLGAANNEQFF	TRBJ2-1	NA	TRBV7-2	once
TGTGCCAGCAGCCAAGTGAACCAGGGGAGAAACACCATATATTTT	CASSQVNQGRNTIYF	TRBJ1-3	NA	TRBV4-2	once